A selection of T cell receptor beta chains follows, all from one sample in a study of T cells expressing NK-cell markers. One entry per CDR3 protein, without DNA, is what TCRdb gives after re-calling the 5' RACE reads. This sample's clone table lists hundreds of thousands of distinct CDR3 sequences. The sequencing input was blood T cells: a sorted CD56 or NKG2C T cell subset, CD4+ or CD8+ T cells, or bulk PBMC T cells (not recorded which). Every receptor here comes from a woman aged 18-70 years in good health. CDR3s include the opening cysteine and the closing phenylalanine or tryptophan. The order of the fields is J gene, V gene, CDR3 protein.

TRBJ1-5	TRBV12-3/TRBV12-4	CASTPDRYSNQPQHF
TRBJ2-5	TRBV20-1	CSAPHRRGQETQYF
TRBJ2-7	TRBV5-1	CASSWGLTYEQYF
TRBJ2-2	TRBV12-3/TRBV12-4	CASSPLDTNANTGELFF
TRBJ2-7	TRBV5-6	CASSLIRAYEQYF
TRBJ2-6	TRBV20-1	CSARIRSGANVLTF
TRBJ1-4	TRBV4-2	CASSQKEGGSEKLFF
TRBJ1-1	TRBV12-3/TRBV12-4	CASLTTAQNEAFF
TRBJ2-2	TRBV6-5	CASSYVAGGTGELFF
TRBJ2-3	TRBV5-5	CASSLNSGTDTQYF
TRBJ2-7	TRBV2	CASSEQGEGYEQYF